These 4 T cell receptor beta chains originate from one sample sequenced in a study of cytomegalovirus exposure and HLA in healthy donors. With 60 Vbeta and 13 Jbeta primers, the PCR was carried out. Using immunoSEQ multiplex PCR, the repertoire was profiled, and TCRdb retains in-frame clones only, with some absent. The sample lists about 160,000 clones, about three quarters occurring once. The specimen was PBMCs. Every receptor here comes from a female donor in good health and CMV-seronegative.

The chain carries TRBV5-5 and TRBJ1-4; 9 nucleotides agree with TRBD1. V gave up 3 bases and J gave up 8 bases; unmatched junction bases: 5. Germline V lookup: CDR1 SGHKS, CDR2 YYEKEE (reference sequence). The CDR3 contains 14 residues. DNA for the CDR3: TGTGCCAGCAGCTGGACAGGGGTCGGCGAAAAACTGTTTTTT. Translation: CASSWTGVGEKLFF.

This clone was counted between two and nine times. The chain joins TRBV6-5 to TRBJ1-2; D is ambiguous. CDR1 and CDR2 from the germline V gene are MNHEY and SVGAGI. Trimming shortened V by 0 bases and J by 6 bases, and 8 bases separated the two germline ends. CDR3 length: 13 residues. The CDR3, as DNA: TGTGCCAGCAGTTACTCCGGGAGTAATGGCTACACCTTC. Encoded protein: CASSYSGSNGYTF.

This clone has just a few counts. V and J are TRBV11-3 and TRBJ2-1; 11 bases align to TRBD2. The germline gives CDR1 SGHNT, CDR2 YENEEA. CDR3 size: 17 residues. V shed 5 bases, J shed 2 bases, and the junction held 8 bases outside the gene matches. CDR3 DNA: TGTGCCAGCAGCCAGAGACTAGCGGGGCTAACCTACAATGAGCAGTTCTTC. Encoded protein: CASSQRLAGLTYNEQFF.

The V gene is TRBV15, the J gene TRBJ1-2, with D unresolved. V shed 5 bases and J shed 6 bases, with 13 bases lying between them. This CDR3 comprises 13 residues. Germline V lookup: CDR1 LNHNV, CDR2 YYDKDF (reference sequence). The CDR3 nucleotides are TGTGCCACCAGCCCGAGACACGGCGATGGCTACACCTTC. This translates into CATSPRHGDGYTF. Full variable domain (missing parts from reference TRBV15 and TRBJ1-2): DAMVIQNPRYQVTQFGKPVTLSCSQTLNHNVMYWYQQKSSQAPKLLFHYYDKDFNNEADTPDNFQSRRPNTSFCFLDIRSPGLGDTAMYLCATSPRHGDGYTFGSGTRLTVV.